What follows are 11 T cell receptor beta chains derived from one specimen sequenced in a study of blood T cell repertoires in COVID-19. The data were produced by immunoSEQ multiplex PCR, yet TCRdb's version contains in-frame clones alone and is incomplete. The table records 74,000 or so clones, over 75% of them present only once. Sequencing was performed on peripheral blood. All receptors derive from a man aged 50 to 60 with acute or convalescent COVID-19.

The chain uses TRBV5-6 and TRBJ2-7; 7 nucleotides align to TRBD2. The trim removed 4 bases at V and 7 bases at J, leaving 14 bases unmatched. Germline CDR1 reads SGHDT; CDR2 reads YYEEEE. This CDR3 has 15 residues. DNA for the CDR3: TGTGCCAGCAGCCCGGCCCCGGCGGGAGCGGGGGAGCAGTACGTC. Translation gives CASSPAPAGAGEQYV.

V and J are TRBV14 and TRBJ1-3; 8 bases fit TRBD1. The CDR3 extends over 15 amino acids. The trim removed 3 bases at V and 4 bases at J, leaving 5 bases unmatched. The V gene's germline CDR1 is SGHDN and CDR2 FVKESK. The CDR3 spells CASSQARGRGNTIYF. CDR3 bases: TGTGCCAGCAGCCAGGCCAGGGGGCGAGGAAACACCATATATTTT.

The rearrangement joins TRBV6-5 to TRBJ1-2; D remains unclear. The length of the CDR3 is 13 residues. Germline V gene lookup returns CDR1 MNHEY and CDR2 SVGAGI. V gave up 7 bases and J gave up 4 bases, with 13 bases separating them. Written as DNA, the CDR3 is TGTGCCAGCACTCTTGACAATTCCTATGGCTACACCTTC. Its protein is CASTLDNSYGYTF.

The rearrangement links TRBV28 to TRBJ2-7; TRBD2 aligns across 13 bases. V shed 6 bases and J 2 bases; nucleotides not matched to a gene: 7. Germline loops: CDR1 MDHEN, CDR2 SYDVKM. The CDR3 is made up of 16 amino acids. The CDR3 spells CASRPGTSGTPYEQYF. CDR3 DNA: TGTGCCAGCAGACCCGGGACTAGCGGGACCCCCTACGAGCAGTACTTC.

V is TRBV5-1 and J is TRBJ2-1; the D gene is possibly TRBD2 (6 bases). The CDR3 spans 13 residues. Deletions cut 1 base from V and 6 bases from J, with 8 bases between. CDR1 is SGHRS, CDR2 YFSETQ, per germline. The CDR3 here is CASSLYGGNEQFF. In DNA, the CDR3 is TGCGCCAGCAGCTTGTACGGGGGCAATGAGCAGTTCTTC.

This chain joins TRBV6-2 or TRBV6-3 and TRBJ1-5; D is uncertain. Trimming took 4 bases from V and 2 from J, leaving 9 bases between them. Looked up from germline, CDR1 is MNHEY and CDR2 is SVGEGT. CDR3 length: 14 residues. The CDR3 loop is CASSSNSRNQPQHF. The CDR3 DNA sequence: TGTGCCAGCAGTTCAAACTCCCGCAATCAGCCCCAGCATTTT.

The chain uses TRBV3-1 (or the pseudogene TRBV3-2) and TRBJ2-3, with a weak D call TRBD1 (6 bases). Trimming took off 0 bases at V and 6 bases at J, with 16 bases between the two ends. The CDR3 runs to 16 residues. From germline, CDR1 is LGHDT and CDR2 YNNKEL (reference sequence). The chain's CDR3 is CASSQEGAADRDTQYF. The CDR3, as DNA: TGTGCCAGCAGCCAAGAGGGGGCGGCGGATCGGGATACGCAGTATTTT.

The chain joins TRBV27 to TRBJ2-3, with D uncertain. CDR3 length equals 15 residues. Trimming left V 5 bases short and J 0 bases short, with 12 bases between. The germline CDR1 and CDR2 sequences are MNHEY and SMNVEV (reference sequence). The CDR3 reads CASSTYWSSTDTQYF. The CDR3 DNA sequence: TGTGCCAGCAGTACCTATTGGAGTAGCACAGATACGCAGTATTTT.

The chain carries TRBV11-3 and TRBJ1-1; the match to TRBD1 covers 10 bases. Germline CDR1 SGHNT, CDR2 YENEEA. CDR3 size: 15 residues. The V and J ends lost 4 bases and 4 bases, in that order; junction bases with no gene match: 6. In nucleotides, the CDR3 is TGTGCCAGCAGCTCCGGGACAGGGGATGGCACTGAAGCTTTCTTT. The encoded protein is CASSSGTGDGTEAFF.

The chain couples TRBV27 to TRBJ2-7; TRBD2 aligns across 9 bases. With 4 bases clipped from V and 3 bases from J, the junction kept 7 bases outside the gene matches. Germline V CDR1 and CDR2: MNHEY, SMNVEV (reference sequence). There are 15 residues in the CDR3. In nucleotides, the CDR3 is TGTGCCAGCAGTTCACCCCAGCGGGGGGACTACGAGCAGTACTTC. Its translation is CASSSPQRGDYEQYF.

The chain recombines TRBV19 with TRBJ2-3; D possibly corresponds to TRBD2 (6 bases). The CDR3 covers 13 residues. Germline CDR1 is LNHDA and CDR2 is SQIVND (reference sequence). Trimming pared 3 bases from V and 3 bases from J, leaving 7 bases between. The chain's CDR3 is CASSIGGTDTQYF. CDR3 bases: TGTGCCAGTAGTATCGGGGGAACAGATACGCAGTATTTT.